A selection of T cell receptor beta chains follows, all from one sample in a study of CD8+CD57+ T cells in acquired aplastic anemia. TCRdb processed the reads anew with MiXCR; each CDR3 protein has one entry. The table includes roughly 240,000 distinct CDR3 sequences, around half detected once. Sequencing was carried out using sorted CD4+, CD8+, or CD8+CD57+ T cells (not recorded which) from PBMCs. These receptors originate from a human donor with aplastic anemia. Both conserved end residues are part of each CDR3. A D gene is named only where the DNA matches it firmly. Clone size, where shown, is once, few, many, or a class for clones that have expanded.

clone_size: -; d_call: -; j_call: TRBJ2-7; v_call: TRBV4-1; cdr3_nt: TGCGCCAGCAGCCCGGAGGGGAGGAGCTACGAGCAGTACTTC; cdr3_aa: CASSPEGRSYEQYF
clone_size: -; d_call: TRBD1; j_call: TRBJ1-1; v_call: TRBV6-5; cdr3_nt: TGTGCCAGCAGAAACTACAGGGGTGTGGTGTACACTGAAGCTTTCTTT; cdr3_aa: CASRNYRGVVYTEAFF
clone_size: many; d_call: -; j_call: TRBJ1-2; v_call: TRBV5-6; cdr3_nt: TGTGCCAGCAGCTTGAATGGGGCTACCTATGGCTACACCTTC; cdr3_aa: CASSLNGATYGYTF
clone_size: few; d_call: -; j_call: TRBJ1-1; v_call: TRBV14; cdr3_nt: TGTGCCAGCAGCCAAGATGTAGCTGACGCTGAAGCTTTCTTT; cdr3_aa: CASSQDVADAEAFF
clone_size: few; d_call: TRBD2; j_call: TRBJ2-3; v_call: TRBV4-1; cdr3_nt: TGCGCCAGCAGCCACGGAATAGCGGGAGGCAGCACAGATACGCAGTATTTT; cdr3_aa: CASSHGIAGGSTDTQYF
clone_size: -; d_call: TRBD1; j_call: TRBJ2-3; v_call: TRBV10-2; cdr3_nt: TGCGCCAGCAGCAGGACAGGTGCGACAGATACGCAGTATTTT; cdr3_aa: CASSRTGATDTQYF
clone_size: once; d_call: TRBD1; j_call: TRBJ2-7; v_call: TRBV9; cdr3_nt: TGTGCCAGCAGCACCGGACAGGGTGCCACCTACGAGCAGTACTTC; cdr3_aa: CASSTGQGATYEQYF
clone_size: -; d_call: -; j_call: TRBJ2-2; v_call: TRBV15; cdr3_nt: TGTGCTAGCAGCCCGGACAAACTCACCGGGGAGCTGTTTTTT; cdr3_aa: CASSPDKLTGELFF
clone_size: -; d_call: TRBD1; j_call: TRBJ2-5; v_call: TRBV6-5; cdr3_nt: TGTGCCAGCAGACTAGACAGGGAACGTATCCAAGAGACCCAGTACTTC; cdr3_aa: CASRLDRERIQETQYF
clone_size: few; d_call: -; j_call: TRBJ2-7; v_call: TRBV5-1; cdr3_nt: TGCGCCAGCAGCTTGGGGGGGAACGCCTTGGCGTTCTACGAGCAGTACTTC; cdr3_aa: CASSLGGNALAFYEQYF
clone_size: -; d_call: TRBD1; j_call: TRBJ1-6; v_call: TRBV25-1; cdr3_nt: TGTGCCAGCAGTGATGCTTCGACAGGGAATTCACCCCTCCACTTT; cdr3_aa: CASSDASTGNSPLHF
clone_size: many; d_call: -; j_call: TRBJ1-5; v_call: TRBV20-1; cdr3_nt: TGCAGTGCTAAGAGTCTGTATAGCAATCAGCCCCAGCATTTT; cdr3_aa: CSAKSLYSNQPQHF
clone_size: many; d_call: -; j_call: TRBJ1-1; v_call: TRBV10-3; cdr3_nt: TGTGCCGCCCGGACACCGAACACTGAAGCTTTCTTT; cdr3_aa: CAARTPNTEAFF
clone_size: many; d_call: TRBD1; j_call: TRBJ1-2; v_call: TRBV7-9; cdr3_nt: TGTGCCAGCAGCTGGAGCCGGGACAGATCCTCCTATGGCTACACCTTC; cdr3_aa: CASSWSRDRSSYGYTF
clone_size: many; d_call: TRBD2; j_call: TRBJ2-5; v_call: TRBV5-1; cdr3_nt: TGCGCCAGCAGCTTTAGCGGGGGGACACAAGAGACCCAGTACTTC; cdr3_aa: CASSFSGGTQETQYF
clone_size: few; d_call: -; j_call: TRBJ1-2; v_call: TRBV6-1; cdr3_nt: TGTGCCAGCTGCCGGGTCCCCCGCCCAGATGGCTACACCTTC; cdr3_aa: CASCRVPRPDGYTF
clone_size: many; d_call: TRBD1; j_call: TRBJ1-1; v_call: TRBV11-1; cdr3_nt: TGTGCCAGCAGGCGGGACAGGACCACTGAAGCTTTCTTT; cdr3_aa: CASRRDRTTEAFF
clone_size: few; d_call: -; j_call: TRBJ2-2; v_call: TRBV4-2; cdr3_nt: TGTGCCAGCAGCCAAGTAGACGGGGGCGCCGGGGAGCTGTTTTTT; cdr3_aa: CASSQVDGGAGELFF
clone_size: many; d_call: -; j_call: TRBJ1-1; v_call: TRBV28; cdr3_nt: TGTGCCAGCAGTGCTCAGGTTACGAACACTGAAGCTTTCTTT; cdr3_aa: CASSAQVTNTEAFF
clone_size: many; d_call: -; j_call: TRBJ2-7; v_call: TRBV13; cdr3_nt: TGTGCCAGCAGCTTAAGCCGACAGCCCTACGAGCAGTACTTC; cdr3_aa: CASSLSRQPYEQYF
clone_size: many; d_call: -; j_call: TRBJ2-7; v_call: TRBV11-3; cdr3_nt: TGTGCCAGCAGCTCCCATCCCGAGTACCCAGCCTACGAGCAGTACTTC; cdr3_aa: CASSSHPEYPAYEQYF
clone_size: many; d_call: -; j_call: TRBJ1-1; v_call: TRBV12-5; cdr3_nt: TGTGCTAGTGGGCTTGACAGGGAAGCTTTCTTT; cdr3_aa: CASGLDREAFF
clone_size: -; d_call: TRBD2; j_call: TRBJ2-5; v_call: TRBV5-6; cdr3_nt: TGTGCCAGCAGCCCGCTAGCGGGAGGGGAAGAGACCCAGTACTTC; cdr3_aa: CASSPLAGGEETQYF
clone_size: -; d_call: -; j_call: TRBJ1-1; v_call: TRBV10-3; cdr3_nt: TGTGCCAGCGGTTACCGGCAGGGGATCATGAACACTGAAGCTTTCTTT; cdr3_aa: CASGYRQGIMNTEAFF
clone_size: few; d_call: TRBD1; j_call: TRBJ1-2; v_call: TRBV7-2; cdr3_nt: TGTGCCAGCACCCCCGGACAGGCCGCCGTTTTTTTGGGCTACACCTTC; cdr3_aa: CASTPGQAAVFLGYTF
clone_size: many; d_call: -; j_call: TRBJ2-7; v_call: TRBV5-1; cdr3_nt: TGCGCCAGCGGGGTCGGGCTGGAGCAGTACTTC; cdr3_aa: CASGVGLEQYF
clone_size: -; d_call: -; j_call: TRBJ2-7; v_call: TRBV7-9; cdr3_nt: TGTGCCAGCAGCGCAACCGGGTCCCTCTACGAGCAGTACTTC; cdr3_aa: CASSATGSLYEQYF
clone_size: -; d_call: TRBD1; j_call: TRBJ1-1; v_call: TRBV9; cdr3_nt: TGTGCCAGCAGCCCTCAGGGGGAAGACACTGAAGCTTTCTTT; cdr3_aa: CASSPQGEDTEAFF
clone_size: many; d_call: -; j_call: TRBJ2-7; v_call: TRBV20-1; cdr3_nt: TGCAGTGCTAGAAAGACCGGAGACTACGAGCAGTACTTC; cdr3_aa: CSARKTGDYEQYF
clone_size: -; d_call: -; j_call: TRBJ2-7; v_call: TRBV4-3; cdr3_nt: TGCGCCAGCAGCCAAGTTCTCCGGGACGGCGGGTTCTGCGAGCAGTACTTC; cdr3_aa: CASSQVLRDGGFCEQYF
clone_size: many; d_call: -; j_call: TRBJ1-1; v_call: TRBV4-2; cdr3_nt: TGTGCCAGCAGGAAAGCAGGGCGGACTGAAGCTTTCTTT; cdr3_aa: CASRKAGRTEAFF
clone_size: -; d_call: -; j_call: TRBJ1-1; v_call: TRBV7-9; cdr3_nt: TGTGCCAGCATCAAGGGGTCCACTGAAGCTTTCTTT; cdr3_aa: CASIKGSTEAFF
clone_size: -; d_call: -; j_call: TRBJ1-1; v_call: TRBV2; cdr3_nt: TGTGCCAGCAGTGGAATCGCCGAGGGTTTCTTT; cdr3_aa: CASSGIAEGFF